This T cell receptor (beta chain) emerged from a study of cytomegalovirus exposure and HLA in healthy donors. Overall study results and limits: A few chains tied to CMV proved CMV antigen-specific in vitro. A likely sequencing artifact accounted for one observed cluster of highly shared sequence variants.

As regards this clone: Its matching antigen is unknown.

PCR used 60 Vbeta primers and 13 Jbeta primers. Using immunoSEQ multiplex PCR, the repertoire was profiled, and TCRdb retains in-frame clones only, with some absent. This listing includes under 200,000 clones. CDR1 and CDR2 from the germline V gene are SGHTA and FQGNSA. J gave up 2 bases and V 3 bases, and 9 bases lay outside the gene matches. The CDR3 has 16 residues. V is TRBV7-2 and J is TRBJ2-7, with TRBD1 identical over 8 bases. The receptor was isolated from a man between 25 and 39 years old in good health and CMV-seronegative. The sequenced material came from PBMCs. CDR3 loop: CASSFSPDRDTYEQYF. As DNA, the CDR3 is TGTGCCAGCAGCTTTAGCCCGGACAGGGATACCTACGAGCAGTACTTC.